Shown below are 3 T cell receptor beta chains from a single sample sequenced in a study of CD8+ T cells in alopecia areata. Once RNA had been extracted, it was reverse transcribed into cDNA to act as the sequencing template. TCRdb keeps only in-frame clones here, not all; method: immunoSEQ multiplex PCR. Of roughly 200,000 clones listed, about 63% are singletons. The sample in question was CD4+ T cells sorted from blood, obtained at week 0. These receptors were collected from a human donor with alopecia areata.

This clone was picked up many times. V usage is TRBV7-9 and J usage is TRBJ1-1; D is uncertain. Germline assignment: CDR1 SEHNR and CDR2 FQNEAQ (reference sequence). Trimming removed 5 bases at V and 8 bases at J, with 18 bases between. The CDR3 consists of 14 residues. This CDR3 reads CASSPVGQTLEAFF. The CDR3 DNA is TGTGCCAGCAGCCCGGTGGGTCAGACTTTAGAAGCTTTCTTT.

The chain's CDR3 is CSVEMRDRGNGYTF. In DNA form, the CDR3 reads TGCAGCGTCGAAATGAGGGACAGGGGGAATGGCTACACCTTC. The chain links TRBV29-1 to TRBJ1-2; the match to TRBD1 covers 11 bases. V was pared by 6 bases and J by 6 bases, with 9 bases of the junction left unmatched. CDR3 size: 14 residues. Germline lookup yields CDR1 SQVTM and CDR2 ANQGSEA. The full variable domain, completed using reference TRBV29-1 and TRBJ1-2, is SAVISQKPSRDICQRGTSLTIQCQVDSQVTMMFWYRQQPGQSLTLIATANQGSEATYESGFVIDKFPISRPNLTFSTLTVSNMSPEDSSIYLCSVEMRDRGNGYTFGSGTRLTVV.

The sample holds a few counts of this clone. The genes are TRBV7-8 and TRBJ2-5; 8 positions match TRBD1. CDR3 length equals 13 residues. Trimming at V came to 8 bases and at J to 9 bases, leaving 11 bases not matched to a gene. Germline assignment: CDR1 SGHVS and CDR2 FQNEAQ. CDR3 region: CASGDRTGPAQYF. In nucleotides, the CDR3 is TGTGCCAGCGGCGATCGGACAGGGCCGGCCCAGTACTTC.